One and the same sample provided the 20 T cell receptor beta chains below, sequenced in a study of T cell responses to AZD1222 COVID-19 vaccine. Sequencing used immunoSEQ multiplex PCR; TCRdb keeps in-frame clones, though not all of them. The sample has about 120,000 clones; 80% to 90% are singletons. The material sequenced was peripheral blood, taken on day 0 of AZD1222 vaccination. These receptors were obtained from an adult in good health.

This clone was seen a single time. The rearrangement uses TRBV6-2 or TRBV6-3 and TRBJ2-5, with 9 bases aligning to TRBD2. Germline trimming cut 5 bases from V and 2 bases from J; bases unmatched to any gene: 9. Germline values: CDR1 MNHEY, CDR2 SVGEGT. The CDR3 is 16 amino acids. CDR3 in amino acids: CASSDLAGSVQETQYF. Here the CDR3 DNA reads TGTGCCAGCAGTGACCTAGCGGGGTCAGTTCAAGAGACCCAGTACTTC.

The chain has TRBV6-5 and TRBJ1-2; D is unresolved. CDR1 is MNHEY and CDR2 is SVGAGI in the germline V gene. The CDR3 contains 14 residues. V lost 6 bases to trimming and J lost 4 bases, with 15 bases between them. CDR3 nucleotides: TGTGCCAGCAGGAAGAGGGAAAAAGGCTATGGCTACACCTTC. It specifies CASRKREKGYGYTF.

The chain recombines TRBV28 with TRBJ2-7; D not resolved. CDR1 and CDR2 from the germline V gene are MDHEN and SYDVKM. This CDR3 spans 13 amino acids. Trimming left V 4 bases short and J 2 bases short, with 9 bases between. The CDR3 DNA reads TGTGCCAGCAGTTCGTCAGTAGCCTACGAGCAGTACTTC. This encodes CASSSSVAYEQYF.

V gene TRBV29-1 combines with J gene TRBJ2-5; maybe TRBD2 (6 bases). The V gene lost 6 bases and the J gene lost 2 bases, with 10 bases spanning the gap. Germline CDR1 is SQVTM and CDR2 is ANQGSEA. The CDR3 sequence is 12 residues long. CDR3 nucleotide sequence: TGCAGCGTGGGGGGATCACAAGAGACCCAGTACTTC. As protein: CSVGGSQETQYF.

This clone has just a few counts. This chain uses TRBV5-1 with TRBJ2-2, with 14 bases that match TRBD2. CDR3 length: 16 residues. The germline V gene encodes CDR1 SGHRS and CDR2 YFSETQ. V lost 4 bases, J lost 5 bases, and 4 bases stayed unmatched. CDR3 amino acids: CASSGTSGSRTGELFF. The CDR3 DNA reads TGCGCCAGCAGCGGGACTAGCGGGAGTCGGACCGGGGAGCTGTTTTTT.

This rearrangement joins TRBV5-1 to TRBJ2-7; 7 bases map to TRBD2. Trimming cost V 4 bases and J 6 bases; bases outside gene matches: 10. Germline V gene data show CDR1 as SGHRS and CDR2 as YFSETQ. The CDR3 extends over 14 amino acids. The CDR3 here is CASSPTSSSLEQYF. CDR3 nucleotide sequence: TGCGCCAGCAGCCCGACTAGCTCATCCCTCGAGCAGTACTTC.

The chain carries TRBV28 and TRBJ1-2, with 8 bases lining up with TRBD1. The germline CDR1 and CDR2 sequences are MDHEN and SYDVKM. V lost 10 bases, J lost 4 bases, and 5 bases stayed unmatched. The CDR3 runs 12 residues. CDR3 DNA sequence: TGTGCCACCATAACAGGGGGCTATGGCTACACCTTC. This codes for CATITGGYGYTF.

V is TRBV28 and J is TRBJ1-2; maybe TRBD1 (6 bases). The CDR3 is 15 residues long. In germline, CDR1 is MDHEN, CDR2 SYDVKM. The V and J ends lost 2 bases and 3 bases respectively, with 13 bases between them. CDR3 sequence: CASSLRGARDYGYTF. The CDR3 region has the DNA TGTGCCAGCAGTTTACGGGGGGCTAGGGACTATGGCTACACCTTC.

V and J are TRBV15 and TRBJ2-1; tentative D call: TRBD2 (6 bases). Trimming took 0 bases from V and 0 from J, leaving 9 bases between them. The CDR3 sequence is 16 residues long. CDR1 and CDR2 from the germline V gene are LNHNV and YYDKDF (reference sequence). The DNA for the CDR3 is TGTGCCACCAGCAGAGAACTAGCATTCTCCTACAATGAGCAGTTCTTC. It specifies CATSRELAFSYNEQFF. Together with reference TRBV15 and TRBJ2-1, the CDR3 gives the full variable domain: DAMVIQNPRYQVTQFGKPVTLSCSQTLNHNVMYWYQQKSSQAPKLLFHYYDKDFNNEADTPDNFQSRRPNTSFCFLDIRSPGLGDTAMYLCATSRELAFSYNEQFFGPGTRLTVL.

The CDR3 loop reads CATSDFMRGGLDEQFF. For the CDR3, the DNA is TGTGCCACCAGTGATTTTATGAGGGGGGGCTTGGATGAGCAGTTCTTC. The chain uses TRBV24-1 and TRBJ2-1; maybe TRBD2 (7 bases). The germline gives CDR1 KGHDR, CDR2 SFDVKD. V was pared by 1 base and J by 8 bases, with 17 bases between. The CDR3 consists of 16 residues.

This chain connects TRBV27 to TRBJ2-2, with 8 bases identical to TRBD2. The V gene end was trimmed by 6 bases and the J gene end by 5 bases; junction bases not matched to a gene: 11. The CDR3 has 16 residues. Germline CDR1 MNHEY, CDR2 SMNVEV (reference sequence). CDR3 protein: CASRDRAGVVTGELFF. As DNA, the CDR3 is TGTGCCAGCAGAGACAGAGCGGGAGTAGTAACCGGGGAGCTGTTTTTT.

This chain uses TRBV11-2 with TRBJ1-1, with D perhaps matching TRBD1 (6 bases). The CDR3 spans 12 residues. Germline CDR1 is SGHAT and CDR2 is FQNNGV. V was shortened by 5 bases and J by 12 bases, with 16 bases between the two germline ends. This CDR3 is CASSPQGRGTFF. Here the CDR3 DNA reads TGTGCCAGCAGCCCCCAAGGCAGGGGAACTTTCTTT.

The J gene is TRBJ2-7, the V gene TRBV5-1; D gene unclear. Per germline, CDR1 SGHRS and CDR2 YFSETQ. This CDR3 has 11 residues. V was cut by 0 bases and J by 7 bases, with 5 bases left in between. DNA of the CDR3: TGCGCCAGCAGCTTGGAAGGGGAGCAGTACTTC. Encoded protein: CASSLEGEQYF.

This chain connects TRBV5-4 to TRBJ1-3; possible D gene TRBD1, 6 bases. This CDR3 has 17 amino acids. The V gene lost 0 bases and the J gene lost 0 bases, with 13 bases spanning the gap. The germline V gene has CDR1 SGHNT and CDR2 YYREEE (reference sequence). The CDR3 DNA reads as TGTGCCAGCAGCTTGGGGGAAGGGGGATACTCTGGAAACACCATATATTTT. Residues: CASSLGEGGYSGNTIYF.

The chain is built from TRBV7-2 and TRBJ2-2; D may be TRBD1 (6 bases). V was cut by 10 bases and J by 0 bases, with 12 bases left in between. The germline CDR1 and CDR2 sequences are SGHTA and FQGNSA. The CDR3 has 14 residues. DNA for the CDR3: TGTGCCACAGGGGTGGGCGCGAACACCGGGGAGCTGTTTTTT. Protein product: CATGVGANTGELFF.

CDR3 sequence (DNA): TGTGCCAGCAGTTACTTGGGTCCCGGAGGGGCTGAAGCTTTCTTT. It yields the protein CASSYLGPGGAEAFF. This chain joins TRBV6-2 or TRBV6-3 and TRBJ1-1; tentatively, D is TRBD1 (5 bases). Germline CDR1 reads MNHEY; CDR2 reads SVGEGT. Trimming shortened V by 1 base and J by 6 bases, and 15 bases separated the two germline ends. The CDR3 contains 15 residues.

The rearrangement uses TRBV7-8 and TRBJ1-1; D is uncertain. The CDR3 runs to 14 residues. V gave up 5 bases and J gave up 4 bases, with 14 bases separating them. Looked up from germline, CDR1 is SGHVS and CDR2 is FQNEAQ. CDR3 coding DNA: TGTGCCAGCAGCCGAGGGAGTCGGGGCACTGAAGCTTTCTTT. It encodes CASSRGSRGTEAFF.

The rearrangement links TRBV7-8 to TRBJ2-3; the D is unclear. CDR3 length: 16 amino acids. Trimming removed 5 bases from V and 0 bases from J, with 15 bases in between. The germline CDR1 and CDR2 sequences are SGHVS and FQNEAQ. CDR3 coding DNA: TGTGCCAGCAGCAATAGACTTGCGTCGAGCACAGATACGCAGTATTTT. It specifies CASSNRLASSTDTQYF.

This chain connects TRBV5-1 to TRBJ2-1, with a weak D call TRBD2 (5 bases). Between the trimmed V and J ends, which lost 3 bases and 6 bases, there was a span of 10 bases. The CDR3 length is 13 residues. Germline CDR1 is SGHRS and CDR2 is YFSETQ. CDR3 sequence reads: CASSSGLTNEQFF. The CDR3 nucleotides read TGCGCCAGCAGCTCCGGACTGACCAATGAGCAGTTCTTC. Looking up the rest from reference TRBV5-1 and TRBJ2-1 gives the full variable domain: KAGVTQTPRYLIKTRGQQVTLSCSPISGHRSVSWYQQTPGQGLQFLFEYFSETQRNKGNFPGRFSGRQFSNSRSEMNVSTLELGDSALYLCASSSGLTNEQFFGPGTRLTVL.

V gene TRBV4-3 combines with J gene TRBJ2-6; 8 nucleotides match TRBD1. Germline CDR1 and CDR2: LGHNA and YSLEER. This CDR3 is 18 amino acids long. With V trimmed by 0 bases and J by 3 bases, 7 bases remained unmatched. For the CDR3, the DNA is TGCGCCAGCAGCCAAGATTGGGCAGGGGGCGGTGGGGCCAACGTCCTGACTTTC. The encoded protein is CASSQDWAGGGGANVLTF.